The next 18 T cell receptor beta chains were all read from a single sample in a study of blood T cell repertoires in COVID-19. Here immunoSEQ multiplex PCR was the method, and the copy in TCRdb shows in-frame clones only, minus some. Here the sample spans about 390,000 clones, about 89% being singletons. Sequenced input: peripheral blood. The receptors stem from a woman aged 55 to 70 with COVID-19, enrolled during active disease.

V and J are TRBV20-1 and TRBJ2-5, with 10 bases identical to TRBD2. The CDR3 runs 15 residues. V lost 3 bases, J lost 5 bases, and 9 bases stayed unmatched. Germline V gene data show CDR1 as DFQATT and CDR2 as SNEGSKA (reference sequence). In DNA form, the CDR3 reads TGCAGTGCTAGTCAACTAGCGGGGTTCTTCGAGACCCAGTACTTC. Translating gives CSASQLAGFFETQYF.

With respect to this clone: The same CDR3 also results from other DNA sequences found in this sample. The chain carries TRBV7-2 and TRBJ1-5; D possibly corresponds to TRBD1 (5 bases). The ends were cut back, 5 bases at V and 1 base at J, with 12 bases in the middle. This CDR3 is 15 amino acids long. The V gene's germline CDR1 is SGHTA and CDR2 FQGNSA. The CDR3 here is CASSPRGGSNQPQHF. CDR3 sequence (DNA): TGTGCCAGCAGCCCGCGGGGGGGAAGCAATCAGCCCCAGCATTTT.

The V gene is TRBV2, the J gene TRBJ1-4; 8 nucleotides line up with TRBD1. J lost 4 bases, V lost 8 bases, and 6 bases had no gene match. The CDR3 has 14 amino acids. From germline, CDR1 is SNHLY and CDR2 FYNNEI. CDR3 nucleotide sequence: TGTGCCAGCGGACAGGGAAATAATAATGAAAAACTGTTTTTT. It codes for CASGQGNNNEKLFF.

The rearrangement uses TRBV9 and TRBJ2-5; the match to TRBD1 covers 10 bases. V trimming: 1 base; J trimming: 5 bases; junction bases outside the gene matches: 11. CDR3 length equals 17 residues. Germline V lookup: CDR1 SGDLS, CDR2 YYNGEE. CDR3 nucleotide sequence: TGTGCCAGCAGCGTACTACCCCGGACAGGGGGGGAGGAGACCCAGTACTTC. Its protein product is CASSVLPRTGGEETQYF.

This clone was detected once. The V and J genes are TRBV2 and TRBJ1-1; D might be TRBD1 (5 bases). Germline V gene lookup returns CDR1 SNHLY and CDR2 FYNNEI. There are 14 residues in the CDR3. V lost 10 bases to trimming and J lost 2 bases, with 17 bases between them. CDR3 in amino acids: CAILLGQVNTEAFF. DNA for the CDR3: TGTGCCATCCTCCTGGGGCAAGTTAACACTGAAGCTTTCTTT.

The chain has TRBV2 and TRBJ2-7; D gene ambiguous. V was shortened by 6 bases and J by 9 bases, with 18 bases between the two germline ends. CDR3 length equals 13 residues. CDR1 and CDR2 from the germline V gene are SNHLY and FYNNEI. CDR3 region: CASSDGPTPGQYF. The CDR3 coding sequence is TGTGCCAGCAGCGATGGGCCCACTCCTGGGCAGTACTTC.

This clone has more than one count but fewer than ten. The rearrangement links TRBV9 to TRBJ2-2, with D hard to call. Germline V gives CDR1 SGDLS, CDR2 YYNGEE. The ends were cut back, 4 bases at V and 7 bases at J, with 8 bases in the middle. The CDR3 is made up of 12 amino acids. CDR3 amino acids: CASSTALGELFF. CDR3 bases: TGTGCCAGCAGCACTGCACTCGGGGAGCTGTTTTTT.

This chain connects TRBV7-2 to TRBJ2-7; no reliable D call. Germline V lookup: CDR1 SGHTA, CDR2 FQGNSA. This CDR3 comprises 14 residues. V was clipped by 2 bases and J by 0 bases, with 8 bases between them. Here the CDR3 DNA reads TGTGCCAGCAGCTTACTAAGGAGCTCCTACGAGCAGTACTTC. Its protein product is CASSLLRSSYEQYF.

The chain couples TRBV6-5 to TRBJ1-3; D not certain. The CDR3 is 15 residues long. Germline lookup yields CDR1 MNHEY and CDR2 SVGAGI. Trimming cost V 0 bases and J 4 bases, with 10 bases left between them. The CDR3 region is CASSYSRGIGNTIYF. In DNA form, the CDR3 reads TGTGCCAGCAGTTACTCTCGAGGGATAGGAAACACCATATATTTT.

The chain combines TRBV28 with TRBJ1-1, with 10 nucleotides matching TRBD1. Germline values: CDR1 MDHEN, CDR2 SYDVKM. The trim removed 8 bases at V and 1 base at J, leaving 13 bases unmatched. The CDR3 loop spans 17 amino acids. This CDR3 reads CASSFDRDRGRNTEAFF. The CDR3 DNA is TGTGCCAGCTCCTTCGATCGGGACAGGGGAAGGAACACTGAAGCTTTCTTT.

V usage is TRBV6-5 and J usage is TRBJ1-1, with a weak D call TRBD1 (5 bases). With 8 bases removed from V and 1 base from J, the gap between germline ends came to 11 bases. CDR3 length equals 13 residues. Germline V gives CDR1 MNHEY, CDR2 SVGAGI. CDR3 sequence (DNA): TGTGCCAGCCGAACAGGACAGAACACTGAAGCTTTCTTT. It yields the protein CASRTGQNTEAFF.

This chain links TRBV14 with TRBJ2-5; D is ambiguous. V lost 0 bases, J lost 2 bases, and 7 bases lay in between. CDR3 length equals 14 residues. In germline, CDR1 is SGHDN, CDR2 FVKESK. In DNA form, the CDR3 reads TGTGCCAGCAGCCAAGATCGCGGACAAGAGACCCAGTACTTC. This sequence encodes CASSQDRGQETQYF.

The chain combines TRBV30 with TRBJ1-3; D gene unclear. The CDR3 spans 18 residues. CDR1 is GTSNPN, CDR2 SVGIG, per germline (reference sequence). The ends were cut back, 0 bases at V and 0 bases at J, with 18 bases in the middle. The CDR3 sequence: CAWSVSGWRTSSGNTIYF. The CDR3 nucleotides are TGTGCCTGGAGTGTATCGGGATGGAGGACCAGCTCTGGAAACACCATATATTTT. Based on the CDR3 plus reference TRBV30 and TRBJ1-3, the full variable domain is SQTIHQWPATLVQPVGSPLSLECTVEGTSNPNLYWYRQAAGRGLQLLFYSVGIGQISSEVPQNLSASRPQDRQFILSSKKLLLSDSGFYLCAWSVSGWRTSSGNTIYFGEGSWLTVV.

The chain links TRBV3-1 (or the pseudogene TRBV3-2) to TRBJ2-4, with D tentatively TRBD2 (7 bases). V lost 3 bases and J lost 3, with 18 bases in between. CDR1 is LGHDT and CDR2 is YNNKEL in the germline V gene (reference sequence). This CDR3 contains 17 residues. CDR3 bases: TGTGCCAGCAGCCAGCCATGGGGGGGCGCGGGCAAAAACATTCAGTACTTC. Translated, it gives CASSQPWGGAGKNIQYF.

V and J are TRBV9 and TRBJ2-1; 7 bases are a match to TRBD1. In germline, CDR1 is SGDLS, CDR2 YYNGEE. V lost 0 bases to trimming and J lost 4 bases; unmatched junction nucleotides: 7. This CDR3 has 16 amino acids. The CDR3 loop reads CASSVASGGKYNEQFF. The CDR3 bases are TGTGCCAGCAGCGTAGCTTCAGGGGGAAAATACAATGAGCAGTTCTTC.

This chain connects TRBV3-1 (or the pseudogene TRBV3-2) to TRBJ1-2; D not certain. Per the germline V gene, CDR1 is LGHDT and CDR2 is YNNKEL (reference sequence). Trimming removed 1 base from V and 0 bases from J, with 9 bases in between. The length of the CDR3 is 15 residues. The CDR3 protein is CASSQGTASNYGYTF. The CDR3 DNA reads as TGTGCCAGCAGCCAAGGAACAGCTTCTAACTATGGCTACACCTTC.

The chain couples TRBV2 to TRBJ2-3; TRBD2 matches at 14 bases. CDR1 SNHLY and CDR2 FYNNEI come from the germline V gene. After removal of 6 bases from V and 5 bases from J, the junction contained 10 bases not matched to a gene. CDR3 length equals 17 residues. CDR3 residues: CASSPRTSGGLEDTQYF. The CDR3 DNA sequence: TGTGCCAGCAGCCCCAGGACTAGCGGGGGGCTGGAAGATACGCAGTATTTT.

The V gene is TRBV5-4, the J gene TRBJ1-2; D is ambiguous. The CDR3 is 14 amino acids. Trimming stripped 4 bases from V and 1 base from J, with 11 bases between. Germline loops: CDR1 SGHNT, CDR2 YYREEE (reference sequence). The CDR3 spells CASSPERSNYGYTF. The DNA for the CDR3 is TGTGCCAGCAGCCCGGAACGGAGTAACTATGGCTACACCTTC. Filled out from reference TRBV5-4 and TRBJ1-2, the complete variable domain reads ETGVTQSPTHLIKTRGQQVTLRCSSQSGHNTVSWYQQALGQGPQFIFQYYREEENGRGNFPPRFSGLQFPNYSSELNVNALELDDSALYLCASSPERSNYGYTFGSGTRLTVV.